This T cell receptor beta chain was retrieved from a study of a mutant IDH1 vaccine in newly diagnosed glioma. About the research overall: The therapy given earlier, which was standard therapy, consisted of radiotherapy, temozolomide, or both, and most of the patients received both. Weeks 35 and 47 hosted visits V12 and V13, respectively.

Comments on this clone: Its target is unknown.

Some clones are missing from TCRdb's copy, which holds only in-frame ones; the method was immunoSEQ multiplex PCR. This sample yields roughly 40,000 clones, of which 83% are seen a single time; 4.5% to 5.5% belongs to the top ten. Indicated time point: week 35, safety follow-up. Vaccination used 300 ug of mutant IDH1 20-mer peptide per dose, with topical imiquimod. CDR1 is SGHRS, CDR2 YFSETQ, per germline. The CDR3 totals 16 residues. V lost 2 bases to trimming and J lost 2 bases, with 13 bases between them. Whole-study results and caveats: Top peripheral T cell clonotype shifts appeared unrelated to pseudoprogression.

This TCR derives from a woman in her 50s with glioma. The sequences come from PBMCs, collected from a glioma patient whose treatment included an IDH1 peptide vaccine. The chain recombines TRBV5-1 with TRBJ2-2; possible D gene TRBD1, 6 bases. CDR3 in amino acids: CASSLMGTPNTGELFF. Here the CDR3 DNA reads TGCGCCAGCAGCTTAATGGGGACACCTAACACCGGGGAGCTGTTTTTT.